The following is a T cell receptor (beta chain) sequence with its context. The repertoire was sequenced with immunoSEQ multiplex PCR; TCRdb's copy has only in-frame clones and lacks some. The sample contains 95,000 to 150,000 clones, approximately 92% of which appear only once. This sample is drawn from a study of T cell responses to AZD1222 COVID-19 vaccine. The CDR3 has 17 amino acids. Germline trimming cut 0 bases from V and 2 bases from J; bases unmatched to any gene: 10. Looked up from germline, CDR1 is SGHVS and CDR2 is FQNEAQ. Specimen: peripheral blood, collected 28 days after the second AZD1222 dose. This chain joins TRBV7-8 and TRBJ2-7; 7 bases match TRBD1. This clonotype was obtained from an adult who received the AZD1222 COVID-19 vaccine. Written as DNA, the CDR3 is TGTGCCAGCAGCTTAGCCGACCAGACAGGGATGGCCTACGAGCAGTACTTC. Translating it yields CASSLADQTGMAYEQYF.